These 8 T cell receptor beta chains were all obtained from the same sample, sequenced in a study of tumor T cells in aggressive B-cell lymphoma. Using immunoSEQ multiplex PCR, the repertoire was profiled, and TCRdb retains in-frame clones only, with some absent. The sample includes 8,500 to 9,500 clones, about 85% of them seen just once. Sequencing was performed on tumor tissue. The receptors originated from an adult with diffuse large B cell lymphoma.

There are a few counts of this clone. This CDR3 reads CASSPFFDQPQHF. CDR3 coding DNA: TGCGCCAGCAGCCCGTTTTTTGATCAGCCCCAGCATTTT. The V gene is TRBV4-1, the J gene TRBJ1-5; D call uncertain. The V gene lost 4 bases and the J gene lost 5 bases, with 9 bases spanning the gap. This CDR3 region has 13 residues. Germline CDR1 is MGHRA and CDR2 is YSYEKL.

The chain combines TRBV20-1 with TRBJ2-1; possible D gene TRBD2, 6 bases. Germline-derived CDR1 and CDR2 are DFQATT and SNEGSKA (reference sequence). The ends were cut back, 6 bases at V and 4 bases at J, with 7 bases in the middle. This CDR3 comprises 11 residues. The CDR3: CSAGLYNEQFF. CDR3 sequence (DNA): TGCAGTGCGGGACTTTACAATGAGCAGTTCTTC.

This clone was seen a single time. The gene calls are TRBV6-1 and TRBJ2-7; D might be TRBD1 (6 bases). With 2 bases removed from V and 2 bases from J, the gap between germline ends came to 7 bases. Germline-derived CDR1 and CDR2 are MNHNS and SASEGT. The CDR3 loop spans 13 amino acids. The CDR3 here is CASSETGTYEQYF. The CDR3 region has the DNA TGTGCCAGCAGTGAAACAGGGACCTACGAGCAGTACTTC.

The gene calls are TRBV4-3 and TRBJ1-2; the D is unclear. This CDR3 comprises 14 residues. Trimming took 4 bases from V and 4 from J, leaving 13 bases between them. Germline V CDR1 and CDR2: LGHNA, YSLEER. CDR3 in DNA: TGCGCCAGCAGCCCTAAGAGGTCTACCTATGGCTACACCTTC. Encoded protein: CASSPKRSTYGYTF.

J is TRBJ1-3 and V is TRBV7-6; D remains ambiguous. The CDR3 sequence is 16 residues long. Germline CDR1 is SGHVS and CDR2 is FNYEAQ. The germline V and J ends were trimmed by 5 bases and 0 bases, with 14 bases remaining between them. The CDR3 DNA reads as TGTGCCAGCAGCCCTCAAATCAGTGACTCTGGAAACACCATATATTTT. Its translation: CASSPQISDSGNTIYF.

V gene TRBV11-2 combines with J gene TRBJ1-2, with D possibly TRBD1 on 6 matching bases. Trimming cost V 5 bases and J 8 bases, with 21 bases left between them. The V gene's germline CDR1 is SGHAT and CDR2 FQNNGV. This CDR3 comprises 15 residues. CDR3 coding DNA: TGTGCCAGCAGCACTTTAGGGACACGGGCCGGAGGCTACACCTTC. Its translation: CASSTLGTRAGGYTF.

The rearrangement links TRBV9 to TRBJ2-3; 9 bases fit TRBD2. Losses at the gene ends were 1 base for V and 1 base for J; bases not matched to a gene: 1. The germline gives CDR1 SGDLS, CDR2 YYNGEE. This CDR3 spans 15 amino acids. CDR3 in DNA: TGTGCCAGCAGCGTATGGACTAGCGGCACAGATACGCAGTATTTT. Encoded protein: CASSVWTSGTDTQYF.

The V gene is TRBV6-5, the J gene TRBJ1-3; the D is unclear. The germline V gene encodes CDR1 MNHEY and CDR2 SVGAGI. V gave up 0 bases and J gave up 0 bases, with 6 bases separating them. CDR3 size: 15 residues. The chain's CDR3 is CASSYSLFSGNTIYF. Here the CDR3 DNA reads TGTGCCAGCAGTTACTCTCTCTTCTCTGGAAACACCATATATTTT.